The rows below give T cell receptor beta chains drawn from one sample of a study of PD-L1 blockade in urothelial cancer. Sequencing used immunoSEQ multiplex PCR; TCRdb keeps in-frame clones, though not all of them. The sample lists 33,000 or so clones; 82% were seen once. The source material was PBMCs, sampled around atezolizumab (anti-PD-L1) treatment. These receptors were taken from a man aged 60-69 years with urothelial cancer. The CDR3 runs from the conserved cysteine through the conserved F or W. D genes are given only for firm matches. A row's size may be missing; if present it is once, few, many or a size class.

>.|13|.|TRBV30|TRBJ2-7
TGTGCCTGGAGTCCAGACAGGAGCTACGAGCAGTACTTC
CAWSPDRSYEQYF
>once|14|.|TRBV4-1|TRBJ2-5
TGCGCCAGCAGCCAAGGTGGGAGGCAAGAGACCCAGTACTTC
CASSQGGRQETQYF
>.|14|.|TRBV5-1|TRBJ2-1
TGCGCCAGCAAAGGTGACAGAACCTACAATGAGCAGTTCTTC
CASKGDRTYNEQFF
>few|14|TRBD2|TRBV5-8|TRBJ2-1
TGTGCCAGCAGCTTGGGAGCGGGAGGAAATGAGCAGTTCTTC
CASSLGAGGNEQFF
>.|15|.|TRBV4-2|TRBJ2-2
TGTGCCAGCAGTTCTAGACAGGCGAACACCGGGGAGCTGTTTTTT
CASSSRQANTGELFF
>few|14|.|TRBV7-6|TRBJ2-4
TGTGCCAGCAGCCAGATCGGCAGGGAAGACATTCAGTACTTC
CASSQIGREDIQYF
>.|14|.|TRBV6-1|TRBJ1-6
TGTGCCAGCAGTGAAGCCAACAGAAATTCACCCCTCCACTTT
CASSEANRNSPLHF
>.|15|TRBD2|TRBV5-6|TRBJ2-7
TGTGCCAGCAGCTTGAGGGGCGGGGGGGCCGACGAGCAGTACTTC
CASSLRGGGADEQYF
>.|15|TRBD1|TRBV18|TRBJ2-7
TGTGCCAGCTCACCCCTTAGGGGGCCTGGGAACGAGCAGTACTTC
CASSPLRGPGNEQYF
>.|15|.|TRBV7-6|TRBJ2-2
TGTGCCAGCAGCTTTGGTTTAGCGGACACCGGGGAGCTGTTTTTT
CASSFGLADTGELFF
>once|13|.|TRBV2|TRBJ1-1
TGTGCCAGCAGTGTACGACAGGAGACTGAAGCTTTCTTT
CASSVRQETEAFF
>.|16|TRBD2|TRBV4-1|TRBJ2-3
TGCGCCAGCAGCCACGGACTAGCCCAAAGCACAGATACGCAGTATTTT
CASSHGLAQSTDTQYF
>.|19|.|TRBV19|TRBJ2-4
TGTGCCAGTAGTATAGGTGTTTCAGGGATCAGCCTAGCCAAAAACATTCAGTACTTC
CASSIGVSGISLAKNIQYF
>.|14|.|TRBV7-2|TRBJ2-1
TGTGCCAGCAGCTTAGCCGGCAGGTGGGATGAGCAGTTCTTC
CASSLAGRWDEQFF
>.|13|.|TRBV2|TRBJ1-5
TGTGCCAGCAGTGTACAGCTTAATCAGCCCCAGCATTTT
CASSVQLNQPQHF
>few|13|.|TRBV7-2|TRBJ1-5
TGTGCCAGCAGCTTAAGTCCAGGTAACCCCCAGCATTTT
CASSLSPGNPQHF
>.|13|.|TRBV30|TRBJ2-5
TGTGCCTGGAGTGCGGTAGGCGGAGAGACCCAGTACTTC
CAWSAVGGETQYF
>.|19|.|TRBV4-2|TRBJ1-2
TGTGCCAGCAGCCAAGACTCTGCGTCGTCGGGGGATTTTGGCTATGGCTACACCTTC
CASSQDSASSGDFGYGYTF
>.|16|.|TRBV5-1|TRBJ2-5
TGCGCCAGCAGCTTGGGGGTTGTCAGGGCCGGAGAGACCCAGTACTTC
CASSLGVVRAGETQYF
>.|14|.|TRBV29-1|TRBJ1-1
TGCAGCGGCGGAGGGACGCCCGAACTACAAGGAGCTTTCTTT
CSGGGTPELQGAFF
>few|14|TRBD1|TRBV5-1|TRBJ1-1
TGCGCCAGCAGCTTGGATGGTGTAGGGGGCGGGCCTTTCTTT
CASSLDGVGGGPFF
>few|13|.|TRBV6-1|TRBJ2-1
TGTGCCAGCAGTGCAGGCAGCCCCCGGGAGCAGTTCTTC
CASSAGSPREQFF